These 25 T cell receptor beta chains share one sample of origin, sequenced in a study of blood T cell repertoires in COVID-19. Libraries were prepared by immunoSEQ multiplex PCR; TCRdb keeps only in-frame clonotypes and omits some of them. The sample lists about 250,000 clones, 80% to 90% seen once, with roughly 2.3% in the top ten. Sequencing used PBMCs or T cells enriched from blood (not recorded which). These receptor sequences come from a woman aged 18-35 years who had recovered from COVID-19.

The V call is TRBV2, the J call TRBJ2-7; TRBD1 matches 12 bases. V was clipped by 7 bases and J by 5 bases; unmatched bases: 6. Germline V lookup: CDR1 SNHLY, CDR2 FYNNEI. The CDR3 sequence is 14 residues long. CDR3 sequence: CASKWDRGQDEQYF. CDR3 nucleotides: TGTGCCAGCAAGTGGGACAGGGGGCAAGACGAGCAGTACTTC.

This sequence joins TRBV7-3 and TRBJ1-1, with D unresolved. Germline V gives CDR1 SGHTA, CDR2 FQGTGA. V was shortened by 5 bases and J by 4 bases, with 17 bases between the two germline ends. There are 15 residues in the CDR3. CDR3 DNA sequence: TGTGCCAGCAGCCACGGGAACAGTTTCGTCACTGAAGCTTTCTTT. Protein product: CASSHGNSFVTEAFF. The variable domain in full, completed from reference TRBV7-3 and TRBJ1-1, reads GAGVSQTPSNKVTEKGKYVELRCDPISGHTALYWYRQSLGQGPEFLIYFQGTGAADDSGLPNDRFFAVRPEGSVSTLKIQRTERGDSAVYLCASSHGNSFVTEAFFGQGTRLTVV.

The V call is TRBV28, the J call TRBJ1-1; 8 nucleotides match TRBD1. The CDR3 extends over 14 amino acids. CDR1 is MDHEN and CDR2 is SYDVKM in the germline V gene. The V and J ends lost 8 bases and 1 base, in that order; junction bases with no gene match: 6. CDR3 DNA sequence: TGTGCCAGCGGAAACACAGGGGGGAACACTGAAGCTTTCTTT. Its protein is CASGNTGGNTEAFF.

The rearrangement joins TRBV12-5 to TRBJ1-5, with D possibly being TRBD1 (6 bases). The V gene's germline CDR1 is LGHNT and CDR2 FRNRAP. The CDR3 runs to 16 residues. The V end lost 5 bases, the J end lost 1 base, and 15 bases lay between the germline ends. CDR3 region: CASGLPGVNSNQPQHF. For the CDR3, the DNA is TGTGCTAGTGGTCTCCCAGGGGTCAACAGCAATCAGCCCCAGCATTTT.

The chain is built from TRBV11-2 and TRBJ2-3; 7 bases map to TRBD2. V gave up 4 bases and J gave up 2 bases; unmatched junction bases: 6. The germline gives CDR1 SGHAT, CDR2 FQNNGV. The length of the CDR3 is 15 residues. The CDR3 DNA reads TGTGCCAGCAGCTATACCGGGACTACCACAGATACGCAGTATTTT. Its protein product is CASSYTGTTTDTQYF.

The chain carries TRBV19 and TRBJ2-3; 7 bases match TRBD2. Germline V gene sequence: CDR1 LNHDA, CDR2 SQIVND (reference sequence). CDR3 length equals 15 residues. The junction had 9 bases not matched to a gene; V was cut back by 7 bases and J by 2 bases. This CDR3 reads CASKPSRGDTDTQYF. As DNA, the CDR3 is TGTGCCAGTAAGCCTTCCCGGGGGGACACAGATACGCAGTATTTT.

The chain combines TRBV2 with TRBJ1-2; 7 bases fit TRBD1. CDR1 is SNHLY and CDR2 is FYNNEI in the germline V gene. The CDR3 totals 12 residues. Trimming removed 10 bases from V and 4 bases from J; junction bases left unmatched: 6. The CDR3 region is CATQQGFYGYTF. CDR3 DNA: TGTGCCACCCAACAGGGGTTCTATGGCTACACCTTC.

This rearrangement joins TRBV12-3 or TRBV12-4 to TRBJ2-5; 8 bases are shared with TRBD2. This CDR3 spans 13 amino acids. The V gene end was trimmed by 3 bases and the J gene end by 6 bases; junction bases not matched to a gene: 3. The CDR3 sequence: CASSLVAGKTQYF. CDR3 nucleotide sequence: TGTGCCAGCAGTTTGGTAGCGGGGAAGACCCAGTACTTC.

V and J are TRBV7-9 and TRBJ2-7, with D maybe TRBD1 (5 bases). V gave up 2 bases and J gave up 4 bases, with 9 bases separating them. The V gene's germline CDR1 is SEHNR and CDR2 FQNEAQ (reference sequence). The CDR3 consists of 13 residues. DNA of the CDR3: TGTGCCAGCAGCTTAATTCCAGGGTACGAGCAGTACTTC. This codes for CASSLIPGYEQYF.

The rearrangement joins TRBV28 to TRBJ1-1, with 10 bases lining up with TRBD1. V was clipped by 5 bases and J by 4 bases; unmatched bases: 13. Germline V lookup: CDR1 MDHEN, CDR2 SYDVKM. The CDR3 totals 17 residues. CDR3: CASSPPGQGGVRTEAFF. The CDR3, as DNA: TGTGCCAGCAGTCCTCCCGGACAGGGGGGGGTGCGCACTGAAGCTTTCTTT.

In nucleotides, the CDR3 is TGCGCCAGCAGCCCCGGACAGGCCCGGGCGGGGGAGCAGTACTTC. Residues: CASSPGQARAGEQYF. The genes are TRBV5-1 and TRBJ2-7; D is possibly TRBD1 (7 bases). V dropped 4 bases and J dropped 7 bases, with 21 bases sitting between them. This CDR3 comprises 15 residues. Germline lookup yields CDR1 SGHRS and CDR2 YFSETQ.

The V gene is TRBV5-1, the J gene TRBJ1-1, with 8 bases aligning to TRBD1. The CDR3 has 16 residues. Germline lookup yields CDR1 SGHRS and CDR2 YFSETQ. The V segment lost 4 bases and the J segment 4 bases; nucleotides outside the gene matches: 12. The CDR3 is CASSKLTRTGGTEAFF. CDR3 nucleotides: TGCGCCAGCAGCAAACTTACACGCACAGGGGGCACTGAAGCTTTCTTT.

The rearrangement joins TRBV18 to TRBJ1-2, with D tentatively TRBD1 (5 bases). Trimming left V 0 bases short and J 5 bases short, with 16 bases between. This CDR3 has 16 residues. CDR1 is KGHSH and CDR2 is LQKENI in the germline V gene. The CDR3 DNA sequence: TGTGCCAGCTCACCACCGGTCGGAGGGGCCCGGTATGGCTACACCTTC. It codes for CASSPPVGGARYGYTF.

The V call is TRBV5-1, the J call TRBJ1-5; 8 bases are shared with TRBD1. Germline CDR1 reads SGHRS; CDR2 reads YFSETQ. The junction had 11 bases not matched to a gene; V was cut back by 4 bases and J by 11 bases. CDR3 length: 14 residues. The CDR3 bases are TGCGCCAGCAGCCCGACAGGGGCGTTCGGGACCCAGCATTTT. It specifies CASSPTGAFGTQHF.

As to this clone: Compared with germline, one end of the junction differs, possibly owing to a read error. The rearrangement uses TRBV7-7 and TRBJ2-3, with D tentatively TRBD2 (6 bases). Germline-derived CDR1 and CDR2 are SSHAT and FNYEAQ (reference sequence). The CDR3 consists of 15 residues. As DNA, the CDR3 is TGTGCTAGCAGCTTAGAGGAGGGGAAGCATTATACGCAGTATTTT. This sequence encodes CASSLEEGKHYTQYF.

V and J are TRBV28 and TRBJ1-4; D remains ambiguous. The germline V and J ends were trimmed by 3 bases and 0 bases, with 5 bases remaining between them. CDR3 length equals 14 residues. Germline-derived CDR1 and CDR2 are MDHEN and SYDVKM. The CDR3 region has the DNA TGTGCCAGCAGTTTCGGAGCAACTAATGAAAAACTGTTTTTT. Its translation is CASSFGATNEKLFF.

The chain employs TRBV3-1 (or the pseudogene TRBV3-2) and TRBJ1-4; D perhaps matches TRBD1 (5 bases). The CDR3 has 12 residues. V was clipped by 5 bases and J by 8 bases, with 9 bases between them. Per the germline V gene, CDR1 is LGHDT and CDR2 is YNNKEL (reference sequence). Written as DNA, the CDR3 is TGTGCCAGCAGCATCCGACAGGAAAAACTGTTTTTT. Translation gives CASSIRQEKLFF.

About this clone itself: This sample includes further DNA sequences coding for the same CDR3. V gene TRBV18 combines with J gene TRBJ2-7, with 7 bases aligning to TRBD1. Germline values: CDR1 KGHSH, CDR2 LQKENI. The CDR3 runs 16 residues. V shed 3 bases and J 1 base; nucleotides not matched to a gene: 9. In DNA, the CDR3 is TGTGCCAGCTCACCCCGGACAGGCCCGTTGTCCTACGAGCAGTACTTC. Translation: CASSPRTGPLSYEQYF.

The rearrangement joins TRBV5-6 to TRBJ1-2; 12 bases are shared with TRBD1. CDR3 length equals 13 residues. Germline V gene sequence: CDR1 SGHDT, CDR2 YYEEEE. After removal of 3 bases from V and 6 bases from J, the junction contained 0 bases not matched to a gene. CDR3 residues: CASSWDRGHGYTF. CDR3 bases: TGTGCCAGCAGCTGGGACAGGGGGCATGGCTACACCTTC.

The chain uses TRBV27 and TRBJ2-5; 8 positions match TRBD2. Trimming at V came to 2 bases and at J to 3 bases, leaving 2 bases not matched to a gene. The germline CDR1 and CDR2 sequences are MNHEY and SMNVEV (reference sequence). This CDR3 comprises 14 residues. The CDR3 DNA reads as TGTGCCAGCAGTTTAATCGGGAGGGAAGAGACCCAGTACTTC. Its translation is CASSLIGREETQYF.

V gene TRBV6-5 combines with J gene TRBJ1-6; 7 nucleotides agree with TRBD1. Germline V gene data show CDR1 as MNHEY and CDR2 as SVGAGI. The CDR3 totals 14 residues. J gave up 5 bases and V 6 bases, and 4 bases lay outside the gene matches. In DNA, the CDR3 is TGTGCCAGCAGCCTAGGGGGCCATAATTCACCCCTCCACTTT. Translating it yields CASSLGGHNSPLHF.

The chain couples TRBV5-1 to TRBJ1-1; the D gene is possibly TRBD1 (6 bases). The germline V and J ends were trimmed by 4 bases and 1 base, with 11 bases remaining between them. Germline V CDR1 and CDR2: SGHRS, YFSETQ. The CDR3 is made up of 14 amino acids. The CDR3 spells CASSTEQGNTEAFF. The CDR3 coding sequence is TGCGCCAGCAGCACCGAACAGGGGAACACTGAAGCTTTCTTT.

As DNA, the CDR3 is TGTGCCAGCTCACCACCCTCCGCAGGCTTGATTGGCTACACCTTC. This encodes CASSPPSAGLIGYTF. This chain links TRBV18 with TRBJ1-2, with unresolved D. CDR1 KGHSH and CDR2 LQKENI come from the germline V gene. V was clipped by 0 bases and J by 7 bases, with 15 bases between them. The CDR3 sequence is 15 residues long. Full variable domain (remainder filled in from reference TRBV18 and TRBJ1-2): NAGVMQNPRHLVRRRGQEARLRCSPMKGHSHVYWYRQLPEEGLKFMVYLQKENIIDESGMPKERFSAEFPKEGPSILRIQQVVRGDSAAYFCASSPPSAGLIGYTFGSGTRLTVV.

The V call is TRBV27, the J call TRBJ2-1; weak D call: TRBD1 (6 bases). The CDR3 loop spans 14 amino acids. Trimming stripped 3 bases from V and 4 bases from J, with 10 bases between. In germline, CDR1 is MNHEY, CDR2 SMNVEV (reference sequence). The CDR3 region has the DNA TGTGCCAGCAGTTTGGCGAGGGGGTACAATGAGCAGTTCTTC. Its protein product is CASSLARGYNEQFF.

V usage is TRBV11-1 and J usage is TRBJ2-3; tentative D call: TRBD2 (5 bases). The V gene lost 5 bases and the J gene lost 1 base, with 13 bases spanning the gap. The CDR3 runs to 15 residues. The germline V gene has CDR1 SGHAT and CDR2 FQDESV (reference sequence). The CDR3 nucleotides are TGTGCCAGCAGCCCGGGTGTTAGCGGCACAGATACGCAGTATTTT. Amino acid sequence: CASSPGVSGTDTQYF.